This TCR beta chain stems from a study of shared clonotypes between healthy human individuals (dated by TCRdb to 2019 to 2021). In the study overall: Three men and a couple of women, aged 18 to 49 years, made up the cohort. Per donor, three plates each were used for CD4 naive and CD4 memory, two for CD8 naive, and one for CD8 memory. The study deeply sequenced blood TCR repertoires of five healthy adults to estimate repertoire size and the extent of clonotype sharing between individuals. Libraries were prepared and TCR repertoires were sequenced by different laboratories using diverse techniques, in order to increase sequencing depth and limit assay-specific biases. Between about 0.94 and 8.9 billion PBMCs per donor were obtained by leukapheresis. General study outcomes and caveats: Because the study included a small number of donors, the genetic and exposure-history diversity represented was limited. Pairwise subsampling indicated that sequencing depth was expected to affect the degree of clonotype sharing among donors. Compared with non-shared clonotypes, clonotypes shared by all four sorted-subset donors had higher generation probabilities. When a handful of donors were compared, the shared fraction of clonotypes was 5% to 6.5% for naive CD4, approximately 3.5% for naive CD8, 2.3% for memory CD4, and 0.35% to 0.4% for memory CD8. Even with the large sequencing depth, rarefaction of the sorted-subset datasets indicated that sequencing was incomplete. Larger estimated clonotype richness was generally found for naive subsets than for memory subsets. Sampling was restricted to blood, and TCR repertoires in tissue are likely to differ from TCR repertoires in blood.

On this clone: Its binding antigen is unknown. Per-base quality was not reported, and no clone a single base away is much larger than it. The identical CDR3 is also encoded by other nucleotide sequences in the sample.

Using the deep immunoSEQ assay, TCR CDR3 regions were amplified from genomic DNA by multiplex PCR. Extracted genomic DNA from each cell subset was distributed evenly across all wells of several immunoSEQ 96-well plates, and each plate was treated as a replicate. For sorted subsets, each replicate PCR was loaded with roughly 0.2 ug genomic DNA, equivalent to approximately 27,000 T cell genomes. Purified libraries were quantified with a Qubit 3.0 fluorometer, sized on a Bioanalyzer 2100, and re-quantified with the KAPA Library Quantification kit. A separate single-read 150-cycle Illumina NextSeq 550 flow cell was used to sequence each immunoSEQ 96-well plate. The original pipeline was this. Because the immunoSEQ output included only junctional sequences and no quality scores, the filtering could not be the same as the filtering used for full-length reads. Sequences were annotated with PyIR, a Python wrapper for IgBLAST v1.9, using IMGT germline references to assign V/J genes and CDR3. Reads were removed for weak V/J assignments (E-value above 1e-6), missing CDR3, stop codons, out-of-frame junctions, or ambiguous translated residues. V3J clonotypes were defined as sequences sharing an identical inferred V gene, J gene, and CDR3 amino acid sequence. The percentage overlap between two repertoires was calculated by dividing the number of shared unique clonotypes by the size of the smaller repertoire. RTK rarefaction, the Chao1 estimator, and Recon v2.1 estimates of unobserved clonotypes were used to assess repertoire richness. Generation probabilities for all TCRbeta clonotypes obtained by the gDNA method from a few donors were computed using OLGA. The source is immuneACCESS, and TCRdb retained only in-frame sequences with V and J called. Part of the clones is not carried over; for the studies checked, unresolved V genes explain less than half of this, and the remainder is unexplained. V, J and clone size are taken as reported in that table, and D and trimming were inferred from the DNA itself. The sample table holds 2.5 million or so clones, of which over 85% were seen once. The ten most abundant clones make up over 0.12% of the sample.

The donors were healthy, HIV-negative adults with no recently reported acute infections or vaccinations. All donors were Caucasian adults living in Nashville, Tennessee, USA. CD4+ T cells were enriched by magnetic negative selection; naive cells were then positively selected on CD45RA, and the negative fraction formed the memory subset. Blood was obtained by leukapheresis, after which PBMCs were separated by Ficoll-Histopaque density gradient centrifugation and cryopreserved in liquid nitrogen vapor phase. Analytical flow cytometry was used to check the purity and quantity of each magnetically sorted T cell population. Genomic DNA was isolated from each sorted fraction and quantified by UV absorbance on a Nanodrop 2000c. As encoded in the germline V gene, CDR1 is SGHRS while CDR2 is YFSETQ. There are 14 amino acids in the CDR3, from cysteine to phenylalanine inclusive. This entry keeps only the CDR3 DNA: 42 bases, framed from base 1. V is pared back by 0 bases and J by 0 bases, with 5 bases lying between the germline termini.

The sequenced material came from naive CD4+ T cells sorted from blood. The cell subset or site label, as the study defines it: CD45RA+ positively selected. This receptor was identified in a man between 18 and 35 years old in good health. The chain is assembled from TRBV5-1 and TRBJ2-3; there is no confident call for the D gene. The nucleotides read TGCGCCAGCAGCTTGGACATAAGCACAGATACGCAGTATTTT. Translation gives CASSLDISTDTQYF.